This paragraph covers one T cell receptor (beta chain) sequence. This entry belongs to a study of T cell responses to AZD1222 COVID-19 vaccine. The method was immunoSEQ multiplex PCR; TCRdb's version includes in-frame clones alone and lacks a portion of them. The repertoire holds fewer than 130,000 clones, with about 94% as singletons. The sequence came from an adult who received the AZD1222 COVID-19 vaccine. Sequences were derived from peripheral blood, sampled 28 days after the second AZD1222 dose.

The CDR3 sequence: CASKGGTDTGELFF. The CDR3, as DNA: TGTGCCAGTAAGGGCGGGACGGACACCGGGGAGCTGTTTTTT. J is TRBJ2-2 and V is TRBV19, with D possibly TRBD2 on 6 matching bases. Trimming removed 7 bases from V and 3 bases from J, with 12 bases in between. CDR3 length equals 14 residues. The germline CDR1 and CDR2 sequences are LNHDA and SQIVND (reference sequence).